The present TCR beta chain was sequenced within a study of shared clonotypes between healthy human individuals (dated by TCRdb to 2020 to 2022). With regard to the full study: Three men and two women, aged 18 to 49 years, made up the cohort. Blood TCR repertoires of four to six healthy adults were deeply sequenced to estimate repertoire size and the extent of clonotype sharing between individuals. To increase sequencing depth and limit assay-specific biases, TCR repertoire library preparation and sequencing were carried out by different laboratories using diverse techniques. For each donor, CD4 naive and CD4 memory were each given three plates, CD8 naive was given two plates, and CD8 memory was given one plate. Leukapheresis yielded between about 0.9 and 10 billion PBMCs per donor.

Using the deep immunoSEQ assay, TCR CDR3 regions were amplified from genomic DNA by multiplex PCR. Genomic DNA extracted from each cell subset was distributed evenly over all wells of several immunoSEQ 96-well plates, and each plate served as one replicate. For sorted subsets, each replicate PCR was loaded with approximately 200 ng genomic DNA, equivalent to about 33,000 T cell genomes. The purified libraries were quantified using a Qubit 3.0 fluorometer, sized with a Bioanalyzer 2100, and then quantified again using the KAPA Library Quantification kit. A separate single-read 150-cycle Illumina NextSeq 550 flow cell was used to sequence each immunoSEQ 96-well plate. The source study handled its data this way. Because only junctional sequences without quality scores were contained in the immunoSEQ output, filtering matching that applied to full-length reads could not be performed. To assign V/J genes and CDR3, sequences were annotated using PyIR, a Python wrapper for IgBLAST v1.9, with IMGT germline references. Reads were removed for weak V/J assignments (E-value above 1e-6), missing CDR3, stop codons, out-of-frame junctions, or ambiguous translated residues. V3J clonotypes were defined as sequences sharing the same inferred V gene, J gene, and CDR3 amino acid sequence. Percentage overlap between repertoires was calculated by dividing the number of shared unique clonotypes by the size of the smaller repertoire. RTK rarefaction, the Chao1 estimator, and Recon v2.1 estimates of unobserved clonotypes were used to assess repertoire richness. For all TCRbeta clonotypes obtained by the gDNA method from a few donors, generation probabilities were computed with OLGA. The source is immuneACCESS, and TCRdb retained only in-frame sequences with V and J called. Part of the clones is not carried over; for the studies checked, unresolved V genes explain less than half of this, and the remainder is unexplained. The V and J calls and clone size are taken from that table; D and trimming were inferred from the DNA. This sample has roughly 330,000 clones in its table, and less than 85% of those were observed once. The ten largest clones take up about 9.4% of the sample.

The paper as a whole reports these results and caveats: Based on pairwise subsampling, the degree of clonotype sharing among donors was expected to be affected by sequencing depth. Incomplete sequencing was indicated by rarefaction of sorted-subset datasets, despite the large sequencing depth. Naive subsets generally had larger estimated clonotype richness than memory subsets. Higher generation probabilities were observed for clonotypes shared by all four sorted-subset donors than for non-shared clonotypes. Only blood was sampled, and tissue TCR repertoires likely differ from those in blood. Sharing across a handful of donors was observed for around 5% of naive CD4, over 3% of naive CD8, 2% to 2.5% of memory CD4, and approximately 0.41% of memory CD8 clonotypes. The genetic and exposure-history diversity represented was limited by the small number of donors.

The donors were healthy, HIV-negative adults who had no recently reported acute infections or vaccinations. Every donor was a Caucasian adult residing in Nashville, Tennessee, USA. Magnetic negative selection was used to enrich CD4+ T cells, after which naive cells were positively selected on CD45RA and the negative fraction became the memory subset. Blood was collected by leukapheresis, and PBMCs were isolated by Ficoll-Histopaque density gradient centrifugation and then cryopreserved in liquid nitrogen vapor phase. Analytical flow cytometry was used to check the purity and quantity of each magnetically sorted T cell population. Genomic DNA was isolated from each sorted fraction and quantified by UV absorbance on a Nanodrop 2000c. About this clone itself: Its cognate antigen has yet to be identified. No per-base quality is available; no much larger clone lies one base away.

This TCR was sampled from a man aged 25 to 45 in good health. Material: memory CD4+ T cells sorted from blood. What this sample's cell subset or site label stands for: CD45RA-negative fraction.

The sequenced DNA is TGTGCCAGCAGTTCCGCAGGGGACTTAAAGACCCAGTACTTC. Protein translation: CASSSAGDLKTQYF. Here the chain combines TRBV28 and TRBJ2-5; the D call could be TRBD1 or TRBD2, with each sharing 6 bases. The CDR1 and CDR2 encoded by the germline V gene are MDHEN and SYDVKM. Trimming at the junction amounts to 4 bases on V and 6 bases on J, and the germline ends lie 15 bases apart. Counted from cysteine to phenylalanine, this CDR3 has 14 amino acids. CDR3 DNA only is kept here, 42 bases in frame from base 1.